This T cell receptor (beta chain) stems from a study of T cell responses to AZD1222 COVID-19 vaccine. As for the study in general: Pooled samples include second doses given at about 4 or 12 weeks. Study conclusions and caveats: Females made up more of the donors, who were largely white British, and clonal diversity may have come out too low. The study found Spike-specific TCR breadth and depth rose after two AZD1222 doses. Sampling captured repertoires only after the peak T cell response.

The CDR3 has 17 amino acids. The V end was cut by 4 bases, the J end by 5 bases, with 23 bases between. Looked up from germline, CDR1 is LGHDT and CDR2 is YNNKEL (reference sequence). This clone was observed a handful of times. Its target is not known. Generated by immunoSEQ multiplex PCR, the TCRdb table keeps only in-frame clones and is missing some. The sample holds approximately 110,000 clones, 88% seen once. The sample in question was peripheral blood, obtained on day 0 of AZD1222 vaccination. The receptor was isolated from an adult in good health. This rearrangement joins TRBV3-1 (or the pseudogene TRBV3-2) to TRBJ2-5; tentatively, D is TRBD1 or TRBD2 (6 bases each). DNA for the CDR3: TGTGCCAGCAGCCCCAGAATGGGCGGAGGGGGGCGGGAGACCCAGTACTTC. Its protein is CASSPRMGGGGRETQYF.